Given below is one T cell receptor (beta chain) in context. This specimen comes from a study of blood T cell repertoires in COVID-19. Per the original methods: Counts of nucleated cells, estimated from reference gene primer amplification, were obtained. Only in-frame clones appear in the TCRdb table, and some are missing; sequencing was by immunoSEQ multiplex PCR. V, J and clone size were drawn from that table, and D and trimming were deduced from the DNA. The sample includes some 55,000 clones, 90% of them seen just once. The clonotype originates from a woman between 35 and 50 years old with active COVID-19. Sequencing input: peripheral blood.

CDR3 coding DNA: TGTGCCAGCAGTTACCTCCCAGGGCGGGAGACCCAGTACTTC. It translates to CASSYLPGRETQYF. This chain joins TRBV6-5 and TRBJ2-5; maybe TRBD1 (5 bases). V dropped 2 bases and J dropped 5 bases, with 12 bases sitting between them. This CDR3 has 14 amino acids. The V gene's germline CDR1 is MNHEY and CDR2 SVGAGI.